Each of the 30 T cell receptor beta chains below was sequenced from the same sample in a study of neurological immune-mediated disorders. A single record per CDR3 protein comes from TCRdb applying MiXCR to the 5' RACE reads. This sample has over 35,000 distinct CDR3 sequences, with 2.5% found just once. The sample comprised PBMCs. Receptor source: a man younger than 45 with multiple sclerosis.

The sample holds many counts of this clonotype. The V gene is TRBV27, the J gene TRBJ1-2; a weak D match, TRBD1 (6 bases). Per the germline V gene, CDR1 is MNHEY and CDR2 is SMNVEV (reference sequence). This CDR3 has 14 residues. V was pared by 4 bases and J by 8 bases, with 17 bases between. As DNA, the CDR3 is TGTGCCAGCAGTTCGGGGGGCGCGTCTCGAGGCTACACCTTC. This sequence encodes CASSSGGASRGYTF.

This clonotype was counted many times. The chain couples TRBV20-1 to TRBJ1-4, with D perhaps TRBD1 (5 bases). CDR1 is DFQATT, CDR2 SNEGSKA, per germline (reference sequence). This CDR3 is built from 14 residues. The V gene lost 6 bases and the J gene lost 3 bases, with 14 bases spanning the gap. CDR3 protein: CSAPPTTANEKLFF. The CDR3 DNA reads TGCAGTGCCCCCCCCACGACAGCTAATGAAAAACTGTTTTTT.

This clonotype was counted at least ten times. A much larger clone differs from this one at a single base, so this may be a read error. A read error is likely, as this CDR3 ends without the conserved phenylalanine or tryptophan. The genes are TRBV5-5 and TRBJ1-6; D perhaps matches TRBD1 (5 bases). Germline loops: CDR1 SGHKS, CDR2 YYEKEE (reference sequence). CDR3 length equals 13 residues. Trimming removed 6 bases from V and 10 bases from J, with 14 bases in between. DNA for the CDR3: TGTGCCAGCAAAGGGGCCCTAGGGTCACCCCTCCACTGT. This sequence encodes CASKGALGSPLHC.

This clonotype has a count of ten or more. The chain recombines TRBV25-1 with TRBJ1-4, with 8 positions matching TRBD1. The germline V gene has CDR1 MGHDK and CDR2 SYGVNS. The CDR3 length is 15 residues. The trim removed 3 bases at V and 8 bases at J, leaving 8 bases unmatched. Here the CDR3 reads CASSDRTGTGEKLFF. The CDR3 DNA is TGTGCCAGCAGTGACAGGACAGGGACGGGGGAAAAACTGTTTTTT.

This clonotype was seen repeatedly, ten times or more. The CDR3 DNA reads as TGCGCCAGCAGCCAGACAGCTCCGGGACAAGAGACCCAGTACTTC. It codes for CASSQTAPGQETQYF. The chain uses TRBV5-1 and TRBJ2-5; D may correspond to TRBD1 or TRBD2 (5 bases each). With 4 bases removed from V and 2 bases from J, the gap between germline ends came to 15 bases. The germline V gene has CDR1 SGHRS and CDR2 YFSETQ. The CDR3 covers 15 residues. Together with reference TRBV5-1 and TRBJ2-5, the CDR3 gives the full variable domain: KAGVTQTPRYLIKTRGQQVTLSCSPISGHRSVSWYQQTPGQGLQFLFEYFSETQRNKGNFPGRFSGRQFSNSRSEMNVSTLELGDSALYLCASSQTAPGQETQYFGPGTRLLVL.

At least ten counts were recorded for this clonotype. V usage is TRBV28 and J usage is TRBJ1-2, with TRBD1 as a possible D gene (6 bases). Per the germline V gene, CDR1 is MDHEN and CDR2 is SYDVKM. V lost 9 bases and J 4 bases, leaving 15 bases between the germline ends. The CDR3 has 13 residues. CDR3 coding DNA: TGTGCCAGTCAACCGCCGGACAGCTATGGCTACACCTTC. It yields the protein CASQPPDSYGYTF.

In this sample, this clonotype turned up many times. The chain employs TRBV20-1 and TRBJ2-3; D uncertain. The V gene lost 5 bases and the J gene lost 6 bases, with 9 bases spanning the gap. The germline gives CDR1 DFQATT, CDR2 SNEGSKA (reference sequence). The CDR3 sequence is 11 residues long. The CDR3 protein is CSAEVRDTQYF. CDR3 in DNA: TGCAGTGCTGAAGTGAGGGATACGCAGTATTTT.

This clonotype was observed many times. CDR3 in amino acids: CASSPAGEAYGYTF. As DNA, the CDR3 is TGTGCCAGCTCACCGGCAGGGGAAGCGTATGGCTACACCTTC. This chain joins TRBV18 and TRBJ1-2; the D gene is possibly TRBD1 (6 bases). From germline, CDR1 is KGHSH and CDR2 LQKENI. V lost 3 bases and J 5 bases, leaving 13 bases between the germline ends. The length of the CDR3 is 14 residues. Variable domain in full (rest from reference TRBV18 and TRBJ1-2): NAGVMQNPRHLVRRRGQEARLRCSPMKGHSHVYWYRQLPEEGLKFMVYLQKENIIDESGMPKERFSAEFPKEGPSILRIQQVVRGDSAAYFCASSPAGEAYGYTFGSGTRLTVV.

This clonotype has at least ten counts. The rearrangement joins TRBV20-1 to TRBJ2-3; TRBD2 matches at 12 bases. The V gene's germline CDR1 is DFQATT and CDR2 SNEGSKA (reference sequence). The CDR3 contains 14 residues. V was pared by 6 bases and J by 7 bases, with 8 bases of the junction left unmatched. The CDR3 reads CSATTSGSRNTQYF. In DNA form, the CDR3 reads TGCAGTGCAACGACTAGCGGGAGTAGGAATACGCAGTATTTT.

This clonotype occurred many times. The chain links TRBV7-9 to TRBJ1-4; D remains unclear. Trimming left V 5 bases short and J 7 bases short, with 11 bases between. The CDR3 is made up of 13 amino acids. Germline-derived CDR1 and CDR2 are SEHNR and FQNEAQ (reference sequence). The CDR3: CASSHDSGEKLFF. The CDR3 DNA follows: TGTGCCAGCAGCCATGATTCAGGTGAAAAACTGTTTTTT.

This clonotype was seen many times. The CDR3 loop is CSARGRGLTDTQYF. The CDR3 coding sequence is TGCAGTGCTAGGGGGCGGGGGCTCACAGATACGCAGTATTTT. The chain is built from TRBV20-1 and TRBJ2-3; TRBD2 is a possible D gene (7 bases). From germline, CDR1 is DFQATT and CDR2 SNEGSKA (reference sequence). V was shortened by 3 bases and J by 2 bases, with 12 bases between the two germline ends. This CDR3 region has 14 residues.

This clonotype has at least ten counts. V and J are TRBV20-1 and TRBJ2-7; 9 bases are shared with TRBD1. Germline-derived CDR1 and CDR2 are DFQATT and SNEGSKA (reference sequence). The CDR3 has 13 amino acids. The ends lost 7 bases at V and 4 bases at J; junction bases unmatched: 8. The CDR3 DNA reads as TGCAGTGTAAGGGGACAGGGAGGGTACGAGCAGTACTTC. It codes for CSVRGQGGYEQYF.

This clonotype showed up many times. The J gene is TRBJ2-5, the V gene TRBV10-3; D possibly matches TRBD1 or TRBD2 (6 bases each). Germline V CDR1 and CDR2: ENHRY, SYGVKD. V dropped 3 bases and J dropped 6 bases, with 29 bases sitting between them. The CDR3 consists of 19 residues. CDR3 coding DNA: TGTGCCATCAGTGATGATCTCGGACTACGAGGTCAAGGGGGGAAGACCCAGTACTTC. Its protein is CAISDDLGLRGQGGKTQYF.

This clonotype was detected ten times or more. V usage is TRBV6-6 and J usage is TRBJ1-6; D uncertain. The germline gives CDR1 MNHNY, CDR2 SVGAGI (reference sequence). The CDR3 length is 14 residues. Trimming pared 0 bases from V and 16 bases from J, leaving 16 bases between. The CDR3 bases are TGTGCCAGCAGTTACTCCTCGAGCGTAATGGATCTCCACTTT. Translation gives CASSYSSSVMDLHF.

In this sample, this clonotype turned up many times. V is TRBV19 and J is TRBJ2-6; a weak D match, TRBD2 (6 bases). The CDR3 runs to 18 residues. From germline, CDR1 is LNHDA and CDR2 SQIVND (reference sequence). The ends were cut back, 6 bases at V and 2 bases at J, with 20 bases in the middle. Written as DNA, the CDR3 is TGTGCCAGTAGACTCCCGGGTCCGCGGGATCCTGGGGCCAACGTCCTGACTTTC. It is translated as CASRLPGPRDPGANVLTF.

This clonotype came up many times. The chain links TRBV20-1 to TRBJ2-1; TRBD2 aligns across 13 bases. This CDR3 spans 19 amino acids. V lost 0 bases to trimming and J lost 5 bases; unmatched junction nucleotides: 13. CDR1 DFQATT and CDR2 SNEGSKA come from the germline V gene (reference sequence). The CDR3 reads CSARDPWTSGSGGDNEQFF. As DNA, the CDR3 is TGCAGTGCTAGAGATCCATGGACTAGCGGGAGTGGTGGGGACAATGAGCAGTTCTTC.

The genes are TRBV6-5 and TRBJ1-1, with TRBD1 as a possible D gene (5 bases). Trimming shortened V by 2 bases and J by 7 bases, and 8 bases separated the two germline ends. The CDR3 has 12 residues. Germline values: CDR1 MNHEY, CDR2 SVGAGI. The CDR3 region is CASSYRQGEAFF. The CDR3 DNA follows: TGTGCCAGCAGTTACAGGCAGGGTGAAGCTTTCTTT.

This clonotype came up many times. This chain uses TRBV20-1 with TRBJ2-2; weak D call: TRBD1 (5 bases). Per germline, CDR1 DFQATT and CDR2 SNEGSKA (reference sequence). The CDR3 consists of 13 residues. V shed 5 bases and J shed 6 bases, with 13 bases lying between them. The CDR3 DNA sequence: TGCAGTGCTGGTAGTGGGGCACCCGGGGAGCTGTTTTTT. Translation gives CSAGSGAPGELFF.

The J gene is TRBJ1-1, the V gene TRBV7-9, with unresolved D. The CDR3 is 12 residues long. The germline V gene encodes CDR1 SEHNR and CDR2 FQNEAQ (reference sequence). Trimming took off 1 base at V and 6 bases at J, with 6 bases between the two ends. The CDR3 reads CASSLGPAEAFF. Here the CDR3 DNA reads TGTGCCAGCAGCTTAGGTCCCGCTGAAGCTTTCTTT.

This clonotype was seen many times. This sequence joins TRBV5-1 and TRBJ2-2; 9 bases line up with TRBD2. The V and J ends lost 4 bases and 4 bases, in that order; junction bases with no gene match: 5. Germline V gives CDR1 SGHRS, CDR2 YFSETQ. The CDR3 is made up of 15 amino acids. The CDR3 DNA reads TGCGCCAGCAGCACAGGGACTAGCACCACCGGGGAGCTGTTTTTT. It is translated as CASSTGTSTTGELFF. The variable domain in full, completed from reference TRBV5-1 and TRBJ2-2, reads KAGVTQTPRYLIKTRGQQVTLSCSPISGHRSVSWYQQTPGQGLQFLFEYFSETQRNKGNFPGRFSGRQFSNSRSEMNVSTLELGDSALYLCASSTGTSTTGELFFGEGSRLTVL.

This clonotype has ten or more counts. The V and J genes are TRBV12-3 or TRBV12-4 and TRBJ1-4, with D maybe TRBD1 (5 bases). Between the trimmed V and J ends, which lost 6 bases and 4 bases, there was a span of 12 bases. The length of the CDR3 is 14 residues. In nucleotides, the CDR3 is TGTGCCAGCAGGACCGGGACGGGTAATGAAAAACTGTTTTTT. It is translated as CASRTGTGNEKLFF.

The table lists this clonotype with many counts. The gene calls are TRBV5-1 and TRBJ2-1; D not certain. This CDR3 spans 14 amino acids. Germline CDR1 is SGHRS and CDR2 is YFSETQ. Trimming removed 5 bases at V and 0 bases at J, with 9 bases between. CDR3 in DNA: TGCGCCAGCAGATTAGCTAGCTCCTACAATGAGCAGTTCTTC. Residues: CASRLASSYNEQFF.

This clonotype was counted ten times or more. The J gene is TRBJ1-2, the V gene TRBV20-1, with D possibly TRBD1 on 6 matching bases. The CDR3 extends over 12 amino acids. Looked up from germline, CDR1 is DFQATT and CDR2 is SNEGSKA (reference sequence). Between the trimmed V and J ends, which lost 6 bases and 8 bases, there was a span of 16 bases. CDR3 protein: CSAGGGGHGYTF. The CDR3 nucleotides read TGCAGTGCCGGAGGGGGGGGGCACGGCTACACCTTC.

The table lists this clonotype with many counts. The V gene is TRBV2, the J gene TRBJ2-3, with D maybe TRBD2 (6 bases). Trimming left V 7 bases short and J 3 bases short, with 17 bases between. The CDR3 runs to 15 residues. Germline V gene data show CDR1 as SNHLY and CDR2 as FYNNEI. CDR3 region: CASNYDGGGTDTQYF. The CDR3 coding sequence is TGTGCCAGCAATTATGACGGGGGTGGGACAGATACGCAGTATTTT.

In this sample, this clonotype turned up many times. This chain links TRBV10-2 with TRBJ2-1; D may be TRBD1 (6 bases). CDR1 and CDR2 from the germline V gene are WSHSY and SAAADI. The CDR3 runs 15 residues. Trimming removed 6 bases at V and 7 bases at J, with 19 bases between. The CDR3 DNA reads as TGCGCCAGCAGATTAGGAGCCCAGGGGCGTAATGAGCAGTTCTTC. Amino acids: CASRLGAQGRNEQFF.

This clonotype was recorded at least ten times. This chain joins TRBV7-2 and TRBJ1-3; the D is unclear. V was cut by 4 bases and J by 3 bases, with 16 bases left in between. CDR1 is SGHTA and CDR2 is FQGNSA in the germline V gene. The CDR3 runs 16 residues. The CDR3: CASSSAALGLGNTIYF. As DNA, the CDR3 is TGTGCCAGCAGCTCAGCCGCGCTAGGGCTTGGAAACACCATATATTTT.

This clonotype showed up many times. One end of the junction is discordant with germline, which a read error may explain. CDR3 sequence reads: CSTRGVSDRDNSPLHF. The CDR3 nucleotides are TGCAGTACTAGAGGGGTATCTGACAGGGATAATTCACCCCTCCACTTT. V is TRBV20-1 and J is TRBJ1-6; 7 bases line up with TRBD1. The germline V gene encodes CDR1 DFQATT and CDR2 SNEGSKA (reference sequence). The length of the CDR3 is 16 residues.

This clonotype showed up many times. V gene TRBV12-3 or TRBV12-4 combines with J gene TRBJ1-5, with 9 nucleotides matching TRBD1. V dropped 5 bases and J dropped 2; count of bases not matched to a gene: 4. This CDR3 is 15 amino acids long. The CDR3 reads CASSPGQGGNQPQHF. For the CDR3, the DNA is TGTGCCAGCAGTCCGGGACAGGGTGGCAATCAGCCCCAGCATTTT.

In its sample, this clonotype was seen many times. This chain connects TRBV5-1 to TRBJ1-5; D call uncertain. V lost 0 bases and J 0 bases, leaving 7 bases between the germline ends. Germline-derived CDR1 and CDR2 are SGHRS and YFSETQ. The length of the CDR3 is 15 residues. The chain's CDR3 is CASSLVAGSNQPQHF. The CDR3 DNA is TGCGCCAGCAGCTTGGTGGCAGGTAGCAATCAGCCCCAGCATTTT.

This clonotype was seen many times. The rearrangement links TRBV20-1 to TRBJ2-7; D possibly uses TRBD1 or TRBD2 (5 bases each). The germline gives CDR1 DFQATT, CDR2 SNEGSKA (reference sequence). Trimming cost V 0 bases and J 6 bases, with 18 bases left between them. The CDR3 is 15 residues long. In DNA, the CDR3 is TGCAGTGCTAGAGATTTCAGGGAGCCTGGGAGCGAGCAGTACTTC. The encoded protein is CSARDFREPGSEQYF.